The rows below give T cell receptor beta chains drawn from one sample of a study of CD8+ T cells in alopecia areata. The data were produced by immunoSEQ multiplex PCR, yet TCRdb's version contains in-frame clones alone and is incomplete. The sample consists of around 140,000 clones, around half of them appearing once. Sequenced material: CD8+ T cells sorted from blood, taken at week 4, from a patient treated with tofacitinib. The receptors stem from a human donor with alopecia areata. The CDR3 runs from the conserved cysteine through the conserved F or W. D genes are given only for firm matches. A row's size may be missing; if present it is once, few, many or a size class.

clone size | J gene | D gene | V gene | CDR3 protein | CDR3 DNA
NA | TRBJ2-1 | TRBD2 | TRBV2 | CASSLPGLADNEQFF | TGTGCCAGCAGTCTCCCGGGACTAGCGGACAATGAGCAGTTCTTC
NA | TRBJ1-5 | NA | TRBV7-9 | CASSLGGQPQHF | TGTGCCAGCAGCTTAGGGGGGCAGCCCCAGCATTTT
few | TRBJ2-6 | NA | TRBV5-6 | CASSDISGANVLTF | TGTGCCAGCAGCGACATCTCTGGGGCCAACGTCCTGACTTTC
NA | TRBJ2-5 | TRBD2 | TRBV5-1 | CASSFSRRGEETQYF | TGCGCCAGCAGTTTCTCCCGACGGGGGGAAGAGACCCAGTACTTC
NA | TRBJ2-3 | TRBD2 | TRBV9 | CASSTGGVPDTQYF | TGTGCCAGCAGCACCGGGGGGGTCCCGGATACGCAGTATTTT
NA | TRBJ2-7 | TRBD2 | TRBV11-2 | CASSYPLRGVVEQYF | TGTGCCAGCAGCTATCCCTTGCGGGGGGTGGTCGAGCAGTACTTC
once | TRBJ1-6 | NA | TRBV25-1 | CASSAQRTYDSPLHF | TGTGCCAGCAGTGCCCAAAGGACATACGATTCACCCCTCCACTTT
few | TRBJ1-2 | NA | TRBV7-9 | CASSLTGSVYGYTF | TGTGCCAGCAGCTTGACAGGTTCGGTCTATGGCTACACCTTC
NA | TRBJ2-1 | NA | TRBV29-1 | CSVEGTEISTPSYNEQFF | TGCAGCGTTGAAGGGACCGAGATTTCCACACCCTCCTACAATGAGCAGTTCTTC
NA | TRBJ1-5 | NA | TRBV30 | CAWKVRYSNQPQHF | TGTGCCTGGAAGGTCCGGTATAGCAATCAGCCCCAGCATTTT
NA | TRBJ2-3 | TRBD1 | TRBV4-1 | CASSQDEGQGADTQYF | TGTGCCAGCAGCCAAGATGAGGGACAGGGCGCAGATACGCAGTATTTT
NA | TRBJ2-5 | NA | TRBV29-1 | CSVAGTLDSQETQYF | TGCAGCGTCGCCGGGACACTAGACAGCCAAGAGACCCAGTACTTC
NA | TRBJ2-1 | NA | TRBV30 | CAGYSQGSSYNEQFF | TGTGCCGGATACTCACAGGGATCTTCCTACAATGAGCAGTTCTTC
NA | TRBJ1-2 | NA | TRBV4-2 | CASSQLATDGYTF | TGTGCCAGCAGCCAATTGGCAACCGATGGCTACACCTTC
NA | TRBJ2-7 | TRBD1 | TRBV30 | CAWTRDRISSYEQYF | TGTGCCTGGACTCGGGACAGGATTAGCTCCTACGAGCAGTACTTC
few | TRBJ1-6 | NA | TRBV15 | CATGPFGPPLHF | TGTGCCACCGGGCCATTTGGGCCACCCCTCCACTTT
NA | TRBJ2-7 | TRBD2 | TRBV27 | CASSLAGDGYEQYF | TGTGCCAGCAGCCTAGCGGGAGATGGCTACGAGCAGTACTTC
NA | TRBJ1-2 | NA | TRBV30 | CAWEGDGYTF | TGTGCCTGGGAGGGGGATGGCTACACCTTC
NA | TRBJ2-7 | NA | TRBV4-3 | CASSQAGSYEQYF | TGCGCCAGCAGCCAAGCCGGATCCTACGAGCAGTACTTC
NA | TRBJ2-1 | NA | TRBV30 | CAWTPDRGADLFF | TGTGCCTGGACTCCCGACCGAGGGGCCGATTTGTTCTTC
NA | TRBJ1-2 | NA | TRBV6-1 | CASSELGEGIPNYGYTF | TGTGCCAGCAGTGAACTTGGGGAAGGAATCCCTAACTATGGCTACACCTTC
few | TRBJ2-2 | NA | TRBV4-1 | CASSYIGELFF | TGCGCCAGCTCTTACATCGGGGAGCTGTTTTTT
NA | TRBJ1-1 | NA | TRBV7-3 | CASSSNPDREAFF | TGTGCCAGCAGCTCCAACCCGGACAGAGAAGCTTTCTTT
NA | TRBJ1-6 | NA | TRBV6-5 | CASSYREGNSPLHF | TGTGCCAGCAGTTACCGGGAAGGGAATTCACCCCTCCACTTT
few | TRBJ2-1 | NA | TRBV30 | CAWNPLGNEQFF | TGTGCCTGGAACCCCCTAGGGAATGAGCAGTTCTTC
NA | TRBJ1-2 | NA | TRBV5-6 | CASSLDSLYGYTF | TGTGCCAGCAGCTTGGATTCTCTGTATGGCTACACCTTC
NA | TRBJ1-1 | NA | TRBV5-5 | CASSLAEGTEAFF | TGTGCCAGCAGCTTGGCGGAGGGCACTGAAGCTTTCTTT
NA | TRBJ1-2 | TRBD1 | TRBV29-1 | CSVRTGENYGYTF | TGCAGCGTGAGGACAGGGGAGAACTATGGCTACACCTTC
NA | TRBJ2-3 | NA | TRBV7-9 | CASSFDSFSTDTQYF | TGTGCCAGCAGCTTTGACAGCTTTAGCACAGATACGCAGTATTTT